Below, one T cell receptor beta chain is given with its context. Germline-derived CDR1 and CDR2 are SGHTA and FQGNSA. The CDR3 has 14 residues. The trim removed 3 bases at V and 4 bases at J, leaving 4 bases unmatched. This sample is part of a study of control samples from healthy donors and cancer patients. Some clones are missing from TCRdb's copy, which holds only in-frame ones; the method was immunoSEQ multiplex PCR. The sample has some 100,000 clones, approximately 90% seen once. The receptor was derived from a man under 40 in good health. The sequencing sample was made of blood. V is TRBV7-2 and J is TRBJ2-3; 7 bases are shared with TRBD2. The CDR3 nucleotides read TGTGCCAGCAGCTTTGGCGGGGGATCAGATACGCAGTATTTT. Translation gives CASSFGGGSDTQYF.